The 8 T cell receptor beta chains listed next were all sequenced from one sample in a study of blood T cell repertoires in COVID-19. Only in-frame clones appear in the TCRdb table, and some are missing; sequencing was by immunoSEQ multiplex PCR. The sample includes 310,000 or so clones, around 90% of them seen just once. Material: PBMCs or T cells enriched from blood (not recorded which). The receptors derive from a woman between 18 and 29 years old with acute COVID-19.

The chain is built from TRBV30 and TRBJ2-7, with D tentatively TRBD1 (6 bases). The CDR3 is made up of 12 amino acids. The germline V and J ends were trimmed by 1 base and 3 bases, with 7 bases remaining between them. Germline loops: CDR1 GTSNPN, CDR2 SVGIG (reference sequence). CDR3 loop: CAWSEGDYEQYF. The CDR3 nucleotides read TGTGCCTGGAGTGAGGGGGACTACGAGCAGTACTTC.

This chain links TRBV11-3 with TRBJ2-2, with D possibly being TRBD2 (7 bases). This CDR3 is 16 amino acids long. CDR1 and CDR2 (germline): SGHNT, YENEEA. The V end lost 4 bases, the J end lost 6 bases, and 18 bases lay between the germline ends. The CDR3 here is CASSSPWGGESGELFF. In DNA form, the CDR3 reads TGTGCCAGCAGCTCCCCCTGGGGGGGCGAGTCCGGGGAGCTGTTTTTT.

The J gene is TRBJ1-2, the V gene TRBV10-3, with D hard to call. The CDR3 is 13 amino acids. The germline gives CDR1 ENHRY, CDR2 SYGVKD. V was cut by 3 bases and J by 6 bases, with 11 bases left in between. The CDR3 DNA reads TGTGCCATCAGTGACGAGGGTTCGGATGGCTACACCTTC. Translating gives CAISDEGSDGYTF.

In the case of this clone: This specimen includes other DNA sequences encoding the same CDR3. The rearrangement joins TRBV7-2 to TRBJ2-7; 7 positions agree with TRBD1. The V gene's germline CDR1 is SGHTA and CDR2 FQGNSA. After removal of 2 bases from V and 3 bases from J, the junction contained 4 bases not matched to a gene. This CDR3 spans 14 amino acids. CDR3 region: CASSLLRGNYEQYF. The CDR3 region has the DNA TGTGCCAGCAGCTTACTCAGGGGGAACTACGAGCAGTACTTC.

The rearrangement uses TRBV5-1 and TRBJ2-7; TRBD2 agrees at 8 bases. This CDR3 contains 15 residues. Germline lookup yields CDR1 SGHRS and CDR2 YFSETQ. With V trimmed by 3 bases and J by 3 bases, 8 bases remained unmatched. The CDR3 DNA follows: TGCGCCAGCAGCTGGTGGACTAGCCAGATCTACGAGCAGTACTTC. Translating it yields CASSWWTSQIYEQYF.

This clone was counted at least ten times. The chain uses TRBV6-1 and TRBJ2-7, with D perhaps matching TRBD2 (6 bases). The CDR3 has 15 residues. Germline V gene sequence: CDR1 MNHNS, CDR2 SASEGT. V lost 2 bases and J lost 0, with 11 bases in between. The CDR3 spells CASSERYGSSYEQYF. The CDR3, as DNA: TGTGCCAGCAGTGAACGGTACGGGAGCTCCTACGAGCAGTACTTC.

J is TRBJ2-1 and V is TRBV6-5; the match to TRBD1 covers 10 bases. The length of the CDR3 is 15 residues. Germline CDR1 MNHEY, CDR2 SVGAGI. The V and J ends lost 2 bases and 7 bases, in that order; junction bases with no gene match: 5. The CDR3 loop is CASSYDGTGVNEQFF. The DNA for the CDR3 is TGTGCCAGCAGTTACGACGGGACAGGGGTAAATGAGCAGTTCTTC.

This chain links TRBV14 with TRBJ2-1, with 9 bases that match TRBD2. Unmatched junction bases numbered 6, after V lost 8 bases and J lost 4 bases. The CDR3 has 14 residues. Germline loops: CDR1 SGHDN, CDR2 FVKESK. CDR3: CASRPSGVYNEQFF. The CDR3 nucleotides read TGTGCCAGCCGCCCTAGCGGGGTATACAATGAGCAGTTCTTC.